These 20 T cell receptor beta chains originate from one sample sequenced in a study of beta chain features in type 1 diabetes. The study reverse transcribed the entire isolated RNA, so it sequenced expressed TCRB transcripts. TCRdb's copy holds only in-frame clones and misses some; the assay was immunoSEQ multiplex PCR. The table has about 370,000 clones, about 15% seen once; the top ten hold more than 0.015%. Material: naive CD4+ T cells from blood. Receptors were obtained from a woman aged 18-35 years in good health.

This clone was observed a few times. V usage is TRBV7-9 and J usage is TRBJ2-1; D is uncertain. Trimming shortened V by 3 bases and J by 0 bases, and 15 bases separated the two germline ends. Germline V CDR1 and CDR2: SEHNR, FQNEAQ (reference sequence). The CDR3 is 17 residues long. The CDR3 sequence is CASSFGRPLSSYNEQFF. In DNA form, the CDR3 reads TGTGCCAGCAGCTTTGGGCGACCGTTGAGCTCCTACAATGAGCAGTTCTTC.

This chain connects TRBV18 to TRBJ2-7; D is undetermined. The CDR3 spans 13 residues. The germline V and J ends were trimmed by 3 bases and 2 bases, with 8 bases remaining between them. From germline, CDR1 is KGHSH and CDR2 LQKENI. CDR3 sequence: CASSPGPPYEQYF. CDR3 nucleotide sequence: TGTGCCAGCTCACCTGGCCCCCCCTACGAGCAGTACTTC.

This clone was observed a handful of times. The chain combines TRBV27 with TRBJ2-7; TRBD1 is a possible D gene (6 bases). There are 14 residues in the CDR3. Germline V gene lookup returns CDR1 MNHEY and CDR2 SMNVEV (reference sequence). Trimming stripped 5 bases from V and 0 bases from J, with 11 bases between. CDR3 loop: CASSARDISYEQYF. CDR3 in DNA: TGTGCCAGCAGTGCCCGGGACATCTCCTACGAGCAGTACTTC.

This chain links TRBV29-1 with TRBJ2-7; 8 positions match TRBD1. This CDR3 is built from 12 residues. Germline CDR1 SQVTM, CDR2 ANQGSEA. Germline trimming cut 7 bases from V and 5 bases from J; bases unmatched to any gene: 7. The CDR3 sequence is CSAGQGNNEQYF. CDR3 bases: TGCAGCGCTGGACAGGGCAACAACGAGCAGTACTTC.

This clone was counted a few times. This chain uses TRBV12-5 with TRBJ2-1; 7 bases agree with TRBD1. From germline, CDR1 is LGHNT and CDR2 FRNRAP. Trimming removed 0 bases from V and 5 bases from J; junction bases left unmatched: 4. The CDR3 is 15 amino acids. The CDR3 is CASGLVGTDHNEQFF. The CDR3 DNA sequence: TGTGCTAGTGGTTTGGTAGGGACAGACCACAATGAGCAGTTCTTC.

This clone turned up a few times. This chain links TRBV5-4 with TRBJ2-7; TRBD2 is a possible D gene (6 bases). Germline lookup yields CDR1 SGHNT and CDR2 YYREEE (reference sequence). This CDR3 is 12 amino acids long. Trimming shortened V by 0 bases and J by 6 bases, and 7 bases separated the two germline ends. CDR3 loop: CASSLVEGEQYF. The CDR3 DNA reads as TGTGCCAGCAGCTTGGTGGAGGGCGAGCAGTACTTC.

This clone appeared once. The rearrangement uses TRBV19 and TRBJ1-5; D is unresolved. Germline V gene lookup returns CDR1 LNHDA and CDR2 SQIVND (reference sequence). The CDR3 consists of 14 residues. Deletions cut 5 bases from V and 7 bases from J, with 15 bases between. CDR3 sequence: CASSERGSGQPQHF. In DNA form, the CDR3 reads TGTGCCAGTAGTGAGCGGGGTAGCGGACAGCCCCAGCATTTT.

The chain combines TRBV6-5 with TRBJ2-3; 10 bases fit TRBD2. V trimming: 10 bases; J trimming: 0 bases; junction bases outside the gene matches: 4. The CDR3 runs to 14 residues. The germline V gene has CDR1 MNHEY and CDR2 SVGAGI. The CDR3 loop is CATASGRSTDTQYF. The CDR3 nucleotides are TGTGCCACCGCTAGCGGGAGAAGCACAGATACGCAGTATTTT.

This clone has only a few counts. The chain links TRBV30 to TRBJ1-1; D gene ambiguous. Germline CDR1 is GTSNPN and CDR2 is SVGIG (reference sequence). Trimming removed 6 bases at V and 8 bases at J, with 16 bases between. The CDR3 is made up of 12 amino acids. The CDR3 bases are TGTGCCTGCCTAACCTGGCCGGGAGAAGCTTTCTTT. The encoded protein is CACLTWPGEAFF. Full variable domain (outside the CDR3, taken from reference TRBV30 and TRBJ1-1): SQTIHQWPATLVQPVGSPLSLECTVEGTSNPNLYWYRQAAGRGLQLLFYSVGIGQISSEVPQNLSASRPQDRQFILSSKKLLLSDSGFYLCACLTWPGEAFFGQGTRLTVV.

This clone appeared a few times. The chain recombines TRBV23-1 with TRBJ2-2; tentative D call: TRBD2 (5 bases). TRBV23-1 is an ORF for which the function is uncertain. With 0 bases removed from V and 8 bases from J, the gap between germline ends came to 10 bases. The CDR3 totals 14 residues. The CDR3 nucleotides are TGCGCCAGCAGTCAATCACGGGGATCTGGGGAGCTGTTTTTT. Its protein product is CASSQSRGSGELFF.

The chain joins TRBV28 to TRBJ2-7; a weak D match, TRBD1 (6 bases). CDR1 is MDHEN, CDR2 SYDVKM, per germline. Trimming pared 4 bases from V and 5 bases from J, leaving 9 bases between. The CDR3 is 12 residues long. CDR3 sequence: CASSSNRDEQYF. For the CDR3, the DNA is TGTGCCAGCAGTTCCAACAGGGACGAGCAGTACTTC.

This clone was observed a handful of times. V and J are TRBV2 and TRBJ2-3, with 7 bases fitting TRBD2. After removal of 2 bases from V and 8 bases from J, the junction contained 10 bases not matched to a gene. This CDR3 has 15 amino acids. Germline CDR1 SNHLY, CDR2 FYNNEI. The CDR3 protein is CASSETSGPGGTQYF. The CDR3 nucleotides are TGTGCCAGCAGTGAAACCAGCGGGCCGGGAGGTACGCAGTATTTT.

The gene calls are TRBV29-1 and TRBJ2-3; tentative D call: TRBD1 (5 bases). Trimming left V 3 bases short and J 3 bases short, with 10 bases between. Germline CDR1 is SQVTM and CDR2 is ANQGSEA. The CDR3 length is 13 residues. The DNA of the CDR3 is TGCAGCGTTGACGCAGGGTGGACAGATACGCAGTATTTT. Translated, it gives CSVDAGWTDTQYF.

This clone was counted a few times. Mismatch with germline at one junction end may stem from a read error. The CDR3 region has the DNA TGTGCCAGCGGGTTACAGGGTAACTTC. Translation gives CASGLQGNF. This chain joins TRBV28 and TRBJ2-7; TRBD1 is a possible D gene (6 bases). Germline V gives CDR1 MDHEN, CDR2 SYDVKM. There are 9 residues in the CDR3.

This clone appeared a few times. The chain joins TRBV2 to TRBJ1-1; 8 nucleotides line up with TRBD1. Germline V lookup: CDR1 SNHLY, CDR2 FYNNEI. V trimming: 8 bases; J trimming: 3 bases; junction bases outside the gene matches: 8. The CDR3 length is 14 residues. The CDR3: CASGDRSKDTEAFF. For the CDR3, the DNA is TGTGCCAGCGGGGACAGGAGTAAGGACACTGAAGCTTTCTTT.

This chain links TRBV29-1 with TRBJ2-1; 12 positions agree with TRBD2. This CDR3 has 22 residues. Germline assignment: CDR1 SQVTM and CDR2 ANQGSEA. V lost 8 bases and J lost 0; bases outside the gene matches: 26. CDR3 region: CSSTLLPGSSGRAYHSYNEQFF. The DNA for the CDR3 is TGCAGCTCTACCCTACTCCCAGGGTCTAGCGGGAGGGCATATCACTCCTACAATGAGCAGTTCTTC.

This chain joins TRBV27 and TRBJ1-4; D is perhaps TRBD1 (5 bases). From germline, CDR1 is MNHEY and CDR2 SMNVEV (reference sequence). The CDR3 runs to 16 residues. The ends were cut back, 4 bases at V and 7 bases at J, with 19 bases in the middle. The CDR3 protein is CASSWGGLWAAEKLFF. The CDR3 nucleotides are TGTGCCAGCAGTTGGGGGGGTTTGTGGGCGGCTGAAAAACTGTTTTTT.

This clone was picked up a small number of times. The V call is TRBV18, the J call TRBJ2-5, with D uncertain. From germline, CDR1 is KGHSH and CDR2 LQKENI. The CDR3 runs 13 residues. V was clipped by 2 bases and J by 4 bases, with 8 bases between them. For the CDR3, the DNA is TGTGCCAGCTCACCAACCGAGCTAGAGACCCAGTACTTC. It is translated as CASSPTELETQYF.

This clone was seen more than once but under ten times. The rearrangement links TRBV7-9 to TRBJ2-7; TRBD1 aligns across 7 bases. V gave up 3 bases and J gave up 5 bases; unmatched junction bases: 7. The CDR3 extends over 14 amino acids. Germline values: CDR1 SEHNR, CDR2 FQNEAQ (reference sequence). The CDR3 DNA sequence: TGTGCCAGCAGCTTTGACAGGGCATGGGACGAGCAGTACTTC. Translation gives CASSFDRAWDEQYF.

This clone was counted a few times. The V and J genes are TRBV6-6 and TRBJ1-1; D gene ambiguous. V was trimmed by 6 bases and J by 0 bases, leaving 5 bases between them. Per the germline V gene, CDR1 is MNHNY and CDR2 is SVGAGI (reference sequence). The CDR3 is 12 amino acids. CDR3 DNA: TGTGCCAGCAGCCCAGTGAACACTGAAGCTTTCTTT. Translation: CASSPVNTEAFF.